Here is one T cell receptor (beta chain) with its context. These data originate in a study of cytomegalovirus exposure and HLA in healthy donors. PCR employed 60 Vbeta and 13 Jbeta primers. TCRdb's copy holds only in-frame clones and misses some; the assay was immunoSEQ multiplex PCR. The sample holds more than 150,000 clones, over 70% seen once. Looked up from germline, CDR1 is MNHNS and CDR2 is SASEGT. J was trimmed by 4 bases and V by 5 bases; bases with no gene match: 5. This CDR3 is built from 14 residues. Sequences were obtained from PBMCs. The V call is TRBV6-1, the J call TRBJ1-1, with 9 bases that match TRBD1. The TCR originated in a woman between 50 and 59 years old in good health and CMV-seropositive. CDR3 sequence reads: CASSRDRAGTEAFF. In DNA form, the CDR3 reads TGTGCCAGCAGTCGGGACAGGGCAGGCACTGAAGCTTTCTTT.